These 20 T cell receptor beta chains were all obtained from the same sample, sequenced in a study of blood T cell repertoires in COVID-19. Produced via immunoSEQ multiplex PCR; TCRdb's table is partial and in-frame only. This table holds approximately 100,000 clones, roughly 79% found once. Sequencing was performed on peripheral blood. The receptors were sampled from a human donor in a cohort sampled during active COVID-19.

V gene TRBV28 combines with J gene TRBJ1-2; tentative D call: TRBD1 (6 bases). V was shortened by 2 bases and J by 0 bases, with 16 bases between the two germline ends. This CDR3 region has 17 residues. Germline loops: CDR1 MDHEN, CDR2 SYDVKM. CDR3 residues: CASSLRDTAATNYGYTF. The CDR3 nucleotides read TGTGCCAGCAGTTTACGGGACACTGCCGCGACTAACTATGGCTACACCTTC.

The rearrangement joins TRBV5-1 to TRBJ2-1; 16 bases are shared with TRBD2. The CDR3 runs 16 residues. Germline CDR1 reads SGHRS; CDR2 reads YFSETQ. With V trimmed by 4 bases and J by 15 bases, 13 bases remained unmatched. This CDR3 reads CASSIGTSGRADGWFF. The CDR3 coding sequence is TGCGCCAGCAGCATCGGGACTAGCGGGAGGGCCGATGGTTGGTTCTTC. Full variable domain (missing parts from reference TRBV5-1 and TRBJ2-1): KAGVTQTPRYLIKTRGQQVTLSCSPISGHRSVSWYQQTPGQGLQFLFEYFSETQRNKGNFPGRFSGRQFSNSRSEMNVSTLELGDSALYLCASSIGTSGRADGWFFGPGTRLTVL.

V gene TRBV30 combines with J gene TRBJ2-1; TRBD2 matches 16 bases. This CDR3 region has 15 residues. The V segment lost 4 bases and the J segment 8 bases; nucleotides outside the gene matches: 5. Germline CDR1 GTSNPN, CDR2 SVGIG (reference sequence). For the CDR3, the DNA is TGTGCCTGGACCGGGACTAGCGGGAGGGTGGATGAGCAGTTCTTC. As protein: CAWTGTSGRVDEQFF.

With respect to this clone: In the same sample, other DNA sequences code for this CDR3. V gene TRBV3-1 (or the pseudogene TRBV3-2) combines with J gene TRBJ2-1; D is unclear. Germline lookup yields CDR1 LGHDT and CDR2 YNNKEL (reference sequence). V was pared by 1 base and J by 5 bases, with 12 bases between. This CDR3 spans 15 amino acids. CDR3 nucleotides: TGTGCCAGCAGCCAAGGAGGTCTCGCTAACAATGAGCAGTTCTTC. Its protein is CASSQGGLANNEQFF.

The gene calls are TRBV6-5 and TRBJ2-7, with 7 bases identical to TRBD2. The V gene end was trimmed by 3 bases and the J gene end by 3 bases; junction bases not matched to a gene: 2. This CDR3 contains 13 residues. CDR1 is MNHEY and CDR2 is SVGAGI in the germline V gene. The CDR3, as DNA: TGTGCCAGCAGTTATGAGCGGGGCTACGAGCAGTACTTC. It codes for CASSYERGYEQYF.

This chain joins TRBV14 and TRBJ2-7; no clear D gene. This CDR3 has 14 residues. V lost 0 bases, J lost 5 bases, and 11 bases lay in between. Germline assignment: CDR1 SGHDN and CDR2 FVKESK. DNA for the CDR3: TGTGCCAGCAGCCAAGAATTACGGTCGGACGAGCAGTACTTC. Translating gives CASSQELRSDEQYF.

A few counts support this clone. The chain joins TRBV11-2 to TRBJ2-7; possible D gene TRBD1, 6 bases. CDR3 size: 15 residues. Per the germline V gene, CDR1 is SGHAT and CDR2 is FQNNGV. V gave up 4 bases and J gave up 3 bases, with 16 bases separating them. The CDR3 here is CASSSFPTGIYEQYF. For the CDR3, the DNA is TGTGCCAGCAGCTCTTTTCCGACAGGTATCTACGAGCAGTACTTC.

This chain connects TRBV6-2 or TRBV6-3 to TRBJ2-7; 8 bases map to TRBD1. CDR3 size: 16 residues. V dropped 0 bases and J dropped 6; count of bases not matched to a gene: 10. Germline CDR1 and CDR2: MNHEY and SVGEGT. In nucleotides, the CDR3 is TGTGCCAGCAGTTACTCGTTCGGACAGGGTAAATTCGAGCAGTACTTC. Amino acids: CASSYSFGQGKFEQYF.

The CDR3 region is CSVISGVSYEQYF. CDR3 coding DNA: TGCAGCGTAATTAGCGGGGTCTCCTACGAGCAGTACTTC. The chain combines TRBV29-1 with TRBJ2-7, with 8 bases aligning to TRBD2. CDR3 size: 13 residues. V lost 6 bases to trimming and J lost 0 bases; unmatched junction nucleotides: 4. Per germline, CDR1 SQVTM and CDR2 ANQGSEA.

The CDR3: CASSYSTMDSQAFF. CDR3 sequence (DNA): TGTGCCAGCAGTTACTCAACAATGGACAGTCAAGCTTTCTTT. The chain has TRBV6-5 and TRBJ1-1, with a possible D match to TRBD1 (6 bases). This CDR3 contains 14 residues. Germline V lookup: CDR1 MNHEY, CDR2 SVGAGI. The V end lost 0 bases, the J end lost 9 bases, and 14 bases lay between the germline ends.

This clone was counted once. The chain is built from TRBV25-1 and TRBJ1-1, with 8 bases matching TRBD1. Germline CDR1 MGHDK, CDR2 SYGVNS. The CDR3 consists of 13 residues. Trimming cost V 8 bases and J 6 bases; bases outside gene matches: 8. CDR3 bases: TGTGCCAGCTTAGACCAGGGGGCCTCTGAAGCTTTCTTT. Translation gives CASLDQGASEAFF.

This clone was counted a few times. The rearrangement joins TRBV7-3 to TRBJ1-2; possibly TRBD1 for D (6 bases). Germline lookup yields CDR1 SGHTA and CDR2 FQGTGA. This CDR3 contains 15 residues. The V and J ends lost 3 bases and 0 bases respectively, with 11 bases between them. CDR3 sequence reads: CASSFADRANYGYTF. The CDR3 region has the DNA TGTGCCAGCAGCTTCGCGGACAGAGCTAACTATGGCTACACCTTC.

CDR3 nucleotides: TGCGCCAGCAGCTTGGACAGGGTCTACGAGCAGTACTTC. Protein sequence: CASSLDRVYEQYF. This rearrangement joins TRBV5-1 to TRBJ2-7; TRBD1 might be the D (6 bases). V was clipped by 0 bases and J by 3 bases, with 7 bases between them. CDR3 size: 13 residues. CDR1 and CDR2 (germline): SGHRS, YFSETQ. The variable domain in full, completed from reference TRBV5-1 and TRBJ2-7, reads KAGVTQTPRYLIKTRGQQVTLSCSPISGHRSVSWYQQTPGQGLQFLFEYFSETQRNKGNFPGRFSGRQFSNSRSEMNVSTLELGDSALYLCASSLDRVYEQYFGPGTRLTVT.

The chain couples TRBV9 to TRBJ2-3; D call uncertain. This CDR3 comprises 12 residues. Trimming shortened V by 2 bases and J by 4 bases, and 5 bases separated the two germline ends. The germline CDR1 and CDR2 sequences are SGDLS and YYNGEE. The DNA of the CDR3 is TGTGCCAGCAGCGTCTCTCCAGATACGCAGTATTTT. This codes for CASSVSPDTQYF.

This chain joins TRBV19 and TRBJ2-7, with D perhaps TRBD2 (7 bases). Germline V gene sequence: CDR1 LNHDA, CDR2 SQIVND (reference sequence). Trimming cost V 5 bases and J 3 bases, with 14 bases left between them. This CDR3 is 14 amino acids long. The CDR3 is CASSVGGDGYEQYF. The CDR3 nucleotides are TGTGCCAGTAGTGTAGGGGGGGATGGCTACGAGCAGTACTTC.

This clone turned up a few times. The chain has TRBV4-2 and TRBJ2-7; possibly TRBD1 for D (6 bases). This CDR3 spans 16 amino acids. Trimming pared 3 bases from V and 3 bases from J, leaving 18 bases between. Germline CDR1 LGHNA, CDR2 YNFKEQ. Written as DNA, the CDR3 is TGTGCCAGCAGCCACCCCAGGAGAGGGGGACACTACGAGCAGTACTTC. Translation: CASSHPRRGGHYEQYF.

This clone was observed a single time. The rearrangement joins TRBV4-1 to TRBJ2-7, with 8 bases fitting TRBD1. Per the germline V gene, CDR1 is MGHRA and CDR2 is YSYEKL. V dropped 4 bases and J dropped 2; count of bases not matched to a gene: 10. CDR3 length: 16 amino acids. The CDR3 protein is CASSRGQGPLPYEQYF. The CDR3 nucleotides read TGCGCCAGCAGCCGAGGACAGGGCCCCCTACCCTACGAGCAGTACTTC.

This sequence joins TRBV20-1 and TRBJ2-7; no reliable D call. This CDR3 contains 10 residues. V was cut by 6 bases and J by 3 bases, with 6 bases left in between. Germline V lookup: CDR1 DFQATT, CDR2 SNEGSKA (reference sequence). CDR3 in amino acids: CSANYYEQYF. The CDR3 nucleotides are TGCAGTGCCAACTACTACGAGCAGTACTTC.

V and J are TRBV7-8 and TRBJ1-5; 9 positions agree with TRBD1. Germline V gene lookup returns CDR1 SGHVS and CDR2 FQNEAQ. The CDR3 extends over 18 amino acids. V was pared by 2 bases and J by 4 bases, with 12 bases of the junction left unmatched. CDR3 bases: TGTGCCAGCAGCTTATTCTCAATTTCGACAGGGGGTAATCAGCCCCAGCATTTT. Residues: CASSLFSISTGGNQPQHF.

Written as DNA, the CDR3 is TGTGCCAGCAGCTTAACGCAGGGGGTCAACATTCAGTACTTC. Its protein is CASSLTQGVNIQYF. The chain couples TRBV7-2 to TRBJ2-4; 7 nucleotides line up with TRBD1. The CDR3 is 14 residues long. Trimming cost V 2 bases and J 7 bases; bases outside gene matches: 5. Germline lookup yields CDR1 SGHTA and CDR2 FQGNSA.